Reported below is one T cell receptor (beta chain). Its antigen remains unknown. This specimen comes from a study of CD8+ T cells in alopecia areata. At the level of the study: The drug, tofacitinib, lasted 6 to 18 months, followed by 6 months off drug.

TCR sequencing used cDNA made by reverse transcription of extracted RNA. TCRdb's table, derived via immunoSEQ multiplex PCR, lists solely in-frame clones and lacks some. Seen here are about 120,000 clones, 53% observed once, and the top ten hold 0.45% to 0.5%. Study conclusions and caveats: Tofacitinib significantly decreased scalp clonality and expanded CD8+ clones among top 100. Persistence of many expanded lesional clones was seen in scalp and blood during tofacitinib.

Treatment in this sample: oral pan-JAK inhibitor, 5-10 mg twice daily. Using a FACSAria, the CD4+ and CD8+ T cells were sorted from the PBMCs. The length of the CDR3 is 15 residues. After removal of 5 bases from V and 2 bases from J, the junction contained 9 bases not matched to a gene. Germline V gene sequence: CDR1 SGHAT, CDR2 FQNNGV. The rearrangement joins TRBV11-2 to TRBJ2-7; 7 nucleotides agree with TRBD1. Sequenced here: CD4+ T cells sorted from blood, sampled at week 4, from a patient treated with tofacitinib. The TCR comes from a human donor with alopecia areata. The CDR3 nucleotides read TGTGCCAGCAGCCCATTGACAGGGAGAGCCTACGAGCAGTACTTC. Encoded protein: CASSPLTGRAYEQYF.